This T cell receptor beta chain was sequenced in a study of naive and memory T cell subsets. Two oligonucleotides, mixed equimolar, formed the beta constant-region primer covering TRBC1 and TRBC2. TCRdb fed the UMI-ligation and nested PCR reads into MiXCR, producing one record per CDR3 protein. Of under 100,000 distinct CDR3 sequences listed, around 6.5% are singletons. Separate alpha and beta amplification began at the second PCR step. Germline V gives CDR1 SGHVS, CDR2 FNYEAQ. This CDR3 is 13 amino acids long. With 4 bases clipped from V and 5 bases from J, the junction kept 2 bases outside the gene matches.

This chain connects TRBV7-6 to TRBJ2-5, with 9 nucleotides matching TRBD1. This TCR was recovered from a human donor in good health. The specimen was central memory CD4+ T cells from blood. The CDR3 nucleotides read TGTGCCAGCAGCTACAGGGGGCACGAGACCCAGTACTTC. It yields the protein CASSYRGHETQYF. Full variable domain (missing parts from reference TRBV7-6 and TRBJ2-5): GAGVSQSPRYKVTKRGQDVALRCDPISGHVSLYWYRQALGQGPEFLTYFNYEAQQDKSGLPNDRFSAERPEGSISTLTIQRTEQRDSAMYRCASSYRGHETQYFGPGTRLLVL.